A single sample gave rise to the 15 T cell receptor beta chains below, sequenced in a study of neurological immune-mediated disorders. MiXCR, run by TCRdb on the 5' RACE reads, gives a single entry per CDR3 protein. Here the sample spans tens of thousands of distinct CDR3 sequences, 4.5% to 5.5% being singletons. Source material: PBMCs. These receptor sequences come from a woman between 65 and 79 years old with multiple sclerosis.

Many counts were recorded for this clonotype. The chain is built from TRBV7-2 and TRBJ1-1; TRBD1 might be the D (5 bases). The germline CDR1 and CDR2 sequences are SGHTA and FQGNSA. Trimming shortened V by 10 bases and J by 1 base, and 13 bases separated the two germline ends. The CDR3 extends over 13 amino acids. The CDR3 is CAIYGTGNTEAFF. CDR3 sequence (DNA): TGTGCCATCTATGGGACGGGGAACACTGAAGCTTTCTTT.

This clonotype has a count of ten or more. V gene TRBV20-1 combines with J gene TRBJ2-1, with D unresolved. CDR3 length equals 16 residues. Trimming pared 5 bases from V and 4 bases from J, leaving 21 bases between. Germline V lookup: CDR1 DFQATT, CDR2 SNEGSKA (reference sequence). CDR3 region: CSAFPLDGGDYNEQFF. The DNA for the CDR3 is TGCAGTGCTTTCCCTCTAGATGGCGGAGATTACAATGAGCAGTTCTTC.

This clonotype has ten or more counts. The chain links TRBV7-2 to TRBJ2-7; D is possibly TRBD2 (6 bases). V lost 5 bases and J 2 bases, leaving 16 bases between the germline ends. Per germline, CDR1 SGHTA and CDR2 FQGNSA. The CDR3 covers 15 residues. The CDR3 bases are TGTGCCAGCAGCCCGCGGGGCGGAGTGGCCTACGAGCAGTACTTC. Its translation: CASSPRGGVAYEQYF.

On this clonotype itself: Its ends do not fully match the called genes, so a read error is possible. The rearrangement links TRBV10-3 to TRBJ2-3, with TRBD2 identical over 7 bases. This CDR3 has 12 amino acids. Germline CDR1 and CDR2: ENHRY and SYGVKD. The CDR3 DNA is TGTGCCAGTAGCGGGTCCACAGATAAGCAGTATTTT. Residues: CASSGSTDKQYF.

The V and J genes are TRBV7-9 and TRBJ2-7; 11 bases fit TRBD1. This CDR3 spans 15 amino acids. Losses at the gene ends were 2 bases for V and 7 bases for J; bases not matched to a gene: 7. Germline values: CDR1 SEHNR, CDR2 FQNEAQ (reference sequence). This chain's CDR3 is CASSLPDRGQWEQYF. The CDR3 DNA is TGTGCCAGCAGCTTACCGGACAGGGGGCAGTGGGAGCAGTACTTC. Using reference TRBV7-9 and TRBJ2-7 for the parts outside the CDR3, the full variable domain is DTGVSQNPRHKITKRGQNVTFRCDPISEHNRLYWYRQTLGQGPEFLTYFQNEAQLEKSRLLSDRFSAERPKGSFSTLEIQRTEQGDSAMYLCASSLPDRGQWEQYFGPGTRLTVT.

The sample holds many counts of this clonotype. The J gene is TRBJ1-1, the V gene TRBV12-3 or TRBV12-4; D not certain. Trimming shortened V by 8 bases and J by 5 bases, and 9 bases separated the two germline ends. This CDR3 spans 11 amino acids. The CDR3 sequence is CASLLETEAFF. The CDR3 DNA is TGTGCCAGCCTTTTGGAAACTGAAGCTTTCTTT.

This clonotype was detected many times. The V call is TRBV7-8, the J call TRBJ2-1; 7 bases line up with TRBD2. The CDR3 runs 16 residues. Germline CDR1 reads SGHVS; CDR2 reads FQNEAQ. V lost 5 bases, J lost 6 bases, and 13 bases stayed unmatched. The CDR3 loop reads CASSPPLRESRNEQFF. Here the CDR3 DNA reads TGTGCCAGCAGCCCACCCCTGCGGGAGAGTCGCAATGAGCAGTTCTTC.

In this sample, this clonotype turned up many times. The rearrangement joins TRBV5-6 to TRBJ2-5, with 9 bases lining up with TRBD2. Germline V gives CDR1 SGHDT, CDR2 YYEEEE. V was clipped by 4 bases and J by 5 bases; unmatched bases: 15. The CDR3 loop spans 17 amino acids. Here the CDR3 DNA reads TGTGCCAGCAGCATAAGGACTAGCGTTATCTTCGCGGAGACCCAGTACTTC. Residues: CASSIRTSVIFAETQYF.

This clonotype has a handful of counts. J is TRBJ1-2 and V is TRBV5-6; D is undetermined. Germline values: CDR1 SGHDT, CDR2 YYEEEE. The CDR3 totals 15 residues. With 0 bases removed from V and 7 bases from J, the gap between germline ends came to 16 bases. The CDR3 coding sequence is TGTGCCAGCAGCTTGGGAGACATACCCGGAGTTGGCTACACCTTC. Translation: CASSLGDIPGVGYTF.

Concerning this clonotype itself: This may come from a read error, since a much larger clone is one base off. The chain combines TRBV12-3 or TRBV12-4 with TRBJ2-1; possibly TRBD1 or TRBD2 for D (5 bases each). The CDR3 runs to 14 residues. The CDR3 DNA sequence: TGTGTCAGCGAAGCATCGGGGACGTTGAATGAGCAGTTCTTC. This codes for CVSEASGTLNEQFF.

The table lists this clonotype with many counts. This chain joins TRBV29-1 and TRBJ2-1; D is perhaps TRBD1 (5 bases). This CDR3 comprises 13 residues. V lost 1 base, J lost 5 bases, and 9 bases lay in between. Germline CDR1 is SQVTM and CDR2 is ANQGSEA. CDR3 DNA: TGCAGCGTTGAAGTACCAGGGCACAATGAGCAGTTCTTC. As protein: CSVEVPGHNEQFF.

This clonotype is medium-sized in the sample. The chain recombines TRBV9 with TRBJ1-1; D might be TRBD1 (6 bases). The CDR3 runs to 14 residues. Germline values: CDR1 SGDLS, CDR2 YYNGEE. The V end was cut by 0 bases, the J end by 5 bases, with 11 bases between. CDR3 loop: CASSVGGARTEAFF. CDR3 nucleotides: TGTGCCAGCAGCGTAGGGGGGGCGCGAACTGAAGCTTTCTTT.

This clonotype was counted many times. J is TRBJ2-1 and V is TRBV9, with TRBD2 identical over 7 bases. CDR3 size: 17 residues. The germline CDR1 and CDR2 sequences are SGDLS and YYNGEE. Unmatched junction bases numbered 6, after V lost 0 bases and J lost 0 bases. CDR3 sequence: CASSVDSGYSSYNEQFF. CDR3 DNA: TGTGCCAGCAGCGTAGATAGCGGGTATAGCTCCTACAATGAGCAGTTCTTC.

The table lists this clonotype with many counts. The chain carries TRBV25-1 and TRBJ1-1; D not resolved. The CDR3 loop spans 12 amino acids. The germline V gene encodes CDR1 MGHDK and CDR2 SYGVNS. V lost 8 bases, J lost 3 bases, and 10 bases lay in between. Here the CDR3 DNA reads TGTGCCAGCCGAACACTGTACACTGAAGCTTTCTTT. It specifies CASRTLYTEAFF.

The V call is TRBV6-2 or TRBV6-3, the J call TRBJ2-7, with D uncertain. Germline V gene sequence: CDR1 MNHEY, CDR2 SVGEGT. The CDR3 loop spans 11 amino acids. V gave up 7 bases and J gave up 5 bases, with 9 bases separating them. CDR3 sequence reads: CASNDLHEQYF. CDR3 nucleotides: TGTGCCAGCAACGATTTACACGAGCAGTACTTC.